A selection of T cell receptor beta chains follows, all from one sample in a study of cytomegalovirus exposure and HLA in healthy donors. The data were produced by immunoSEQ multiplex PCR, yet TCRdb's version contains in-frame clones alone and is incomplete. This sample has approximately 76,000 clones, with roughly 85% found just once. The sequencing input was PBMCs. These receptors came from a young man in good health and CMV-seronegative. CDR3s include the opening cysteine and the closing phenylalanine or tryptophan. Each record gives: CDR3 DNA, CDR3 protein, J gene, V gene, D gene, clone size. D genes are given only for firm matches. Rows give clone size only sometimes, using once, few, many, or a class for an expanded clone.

TGTGCCAGCAGTTACTCAGGGGATGGCTACACCTTC,CASSYSGDGYTF,TRBJ1-2,TRBV6-5,.,.
TGTGCCAGCAATCCTAGACAGGCAAATTCACCCCTCCACTTT,CASNPRQANSPLHF,TRBJ1-6,TRBV2,.,.
TGCGCCAGCAGCCCACCTCAGGGGCTCGACACTGAAGCTTTCTTT,CASSPPQGLDTEAFF,TRBJ1-1,TRBV4-1,.,.
TGTGCCAGCAGTGGGACAGAGACCGGGGAGCTGTTTTTT,CASSGTETGELFF,TRBJ2-2,TRBV2,.,.
TGTGCCTGGACTTACAGGGGGGTACGTGGGAGCGAGCAGTACTTC,CAWTYRGVRGSEQYF,TRBJ2-7,TRBV30,TRBD1,.
TGTGCCAGCGGGTGGGACAGGGGGCAAGAGCAGTACTTC,CASGWDRGQEQYF,TRBJ2-7,TRBV7-9,TRBD1,.
TGTGCCAGCAGTTCCTATTTCGTAACTAGCGGGCCCAATGAGCAGTTCTTC,CASSSYFVTSGPNEQFF,TRBJ2-1,TRBV28,TRBD2,.
TGCAGCGTAGTGGGATTACTAGCGGGAGAAGGCACAGATACGCAGTATTTT,CSVVGLLAGEGTDTQYF,TRBJ2-3,TRBV29-1,TRBD2,once
TGTGCCAGCAGCCGGGGGTCCACAGATACGCAGTATTTT,CASSRGSTDTQYF,TRBJ2-3,TRBV7-9,.,.
TGTGCCAGCAGCTACAGGGGCCTCACAGATACGCAGTATTTT,CASSYRGLTDTQYF,TRBJ2-3,TRBV7-9,TRBD1,.
TGTGCCAGCAGCCTAGCGGGAGCGAACACCGGGGAGCTGTTTTTT,CASSLAGANTGELFF,TRBJ2-2,TRBV7-2,TRBD2,.
TGTGCCAGCAGCCCCGTCAGCGGGTATGGGAACACCATATATTTT,CASSPVSGYGNTIYF,TRBJ1-3,TRBV7-9,.,.
TGTGCCACCAGCAGAGGCGGACTAGGCGGCGATGAGCAGTTCTTC,CATSRGGLGGDEQFF,TRBJ2-1,TRBV15,TRBD2,.
TGTGCCTGGAGACACGGACAGGGAAAGACCCAGTACTTC,CAWRHGQGKTQYF,TRBJ2-5,TRBV30,TRBD1,.
TGTGCCAGCTGGGCTGGCACTGAAGCTTTCTTT,CASWAGTEAFF,TRBJ1-1,TRBV7-9,.,few
TGTGCCAGCAGCGTTTCTAGCGGGTCTAGCACAGATACGCAGTATTTT,CASSVSSGSSTDTQYF,TRBJ2-3,TRBV9,TRBD2,once
TGTGCCAGTAGTTCCATGGGACAGCCAAGCTCCTACAATGAGCAGTTCTTC,CASSSMGQPSSYNEQFF,TRBJ2-1,TRBV19,TRBD1,.
TGTGCCAGCAGAGGACTAGCGTTAAATGAGCAGTTCTTC,CASRGLALNEQFF,TRBJ2-1,TRBV7-9,TRBD2,.
TGTGCCAGCAGCTTGGACGACGGGGGGTGGGGGGACAGGGGGTCCAGTACGCAGTATTTT,CASSLDDGGWGDRGSSTQYF,TRBJ2-3,TRBV7-6,TRBD1,.
TGTGCCTGGAGGGGGACAGGGCTCACTGGGGCCAACGTCCTGACTTTC,CAWRGTGLTGANVLTF,TRBJ2-6,TRBV30,TRBD1,once